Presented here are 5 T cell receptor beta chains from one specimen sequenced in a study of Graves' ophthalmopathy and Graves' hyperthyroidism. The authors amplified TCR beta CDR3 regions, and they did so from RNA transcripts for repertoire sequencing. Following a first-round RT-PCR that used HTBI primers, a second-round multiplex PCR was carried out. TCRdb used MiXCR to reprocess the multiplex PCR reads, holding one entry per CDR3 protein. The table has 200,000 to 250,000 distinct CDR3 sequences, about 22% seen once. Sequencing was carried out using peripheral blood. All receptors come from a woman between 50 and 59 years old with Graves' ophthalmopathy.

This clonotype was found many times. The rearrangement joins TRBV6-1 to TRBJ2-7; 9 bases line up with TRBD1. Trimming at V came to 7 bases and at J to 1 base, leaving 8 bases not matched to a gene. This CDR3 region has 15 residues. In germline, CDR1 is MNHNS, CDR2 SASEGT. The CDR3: CASNRDRVNSYEQYF. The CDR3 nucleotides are TGTGCCAGCAACCGGGACAGGGTCAATTCCTACGAGCAGTACTTC.

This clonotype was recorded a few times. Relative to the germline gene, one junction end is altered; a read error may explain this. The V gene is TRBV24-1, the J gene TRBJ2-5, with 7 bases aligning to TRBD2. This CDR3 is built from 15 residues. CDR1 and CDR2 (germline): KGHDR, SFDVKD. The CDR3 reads CATSEPLGGQETQYF. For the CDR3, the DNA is TGTGCCACCAGTGAACCCCTGGGAGGGCAAGAGACACAGTACTTC.

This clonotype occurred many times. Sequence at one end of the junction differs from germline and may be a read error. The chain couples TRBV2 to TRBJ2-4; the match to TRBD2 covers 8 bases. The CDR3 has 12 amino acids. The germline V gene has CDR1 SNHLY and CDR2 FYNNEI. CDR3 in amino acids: CASGVTGGPRNF. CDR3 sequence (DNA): TGTGCCAGCGGGGTCACGGGAGGGCCCAGGAACTTC.

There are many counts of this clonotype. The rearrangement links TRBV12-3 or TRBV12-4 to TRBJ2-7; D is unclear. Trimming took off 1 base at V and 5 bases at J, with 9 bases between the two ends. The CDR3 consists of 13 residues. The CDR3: CASSLVGQHEQYF. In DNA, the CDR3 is TGTGCCAGCAGTTTAGTGGGTCAGCACGAGCAGTACTTC.

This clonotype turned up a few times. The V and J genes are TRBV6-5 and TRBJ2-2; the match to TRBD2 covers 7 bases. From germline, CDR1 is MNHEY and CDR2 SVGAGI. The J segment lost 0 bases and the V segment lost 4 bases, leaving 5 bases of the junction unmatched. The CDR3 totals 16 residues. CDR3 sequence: CASSSPSGSNTGELFF. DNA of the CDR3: TGTGCCAGCAGTTCCCCTAGCGGATCGAACACCGGGGAGCTGTTTTTT.